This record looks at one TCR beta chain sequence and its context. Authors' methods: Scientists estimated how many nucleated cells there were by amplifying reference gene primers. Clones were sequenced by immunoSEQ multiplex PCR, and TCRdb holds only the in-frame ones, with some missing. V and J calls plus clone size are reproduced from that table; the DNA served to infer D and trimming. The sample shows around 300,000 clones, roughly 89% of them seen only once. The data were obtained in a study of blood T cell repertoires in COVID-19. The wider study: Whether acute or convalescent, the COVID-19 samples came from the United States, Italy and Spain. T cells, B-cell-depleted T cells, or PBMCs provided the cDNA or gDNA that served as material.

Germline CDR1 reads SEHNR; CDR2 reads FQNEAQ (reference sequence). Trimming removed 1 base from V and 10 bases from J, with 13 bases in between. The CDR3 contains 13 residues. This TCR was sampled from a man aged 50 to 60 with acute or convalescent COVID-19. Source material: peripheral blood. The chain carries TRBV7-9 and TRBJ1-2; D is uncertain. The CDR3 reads CASSLGGEFPYTF. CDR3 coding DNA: TGTGCCAGCAGCTTAGGCGGAGAATTTCCCTACACCTTC.